This TCR beta chain was identified during a study of blood T cell repertoires in COVID-19. At the level of the study: Samples taken during acute and convalescent COVID-19 were collected in the United States, Italy and Spain. The cDNA or gDNA used as material had been derived from T cells, B-cell-depleted T cells, or PBMCs.

Authors' analysis steps: How many nucleated cells were present was estimated from reference gene primer amplification. TCRdb's table, derived via immunoSEQ multiplex PCR, lists solely in-frame clones and lacks some. V and J calls plus clone size are reproduced from that table; the DNA served to infer D and trimming. Counted here are 15,000 to 25,000 clones, around nine tenths occurring once; the ten biggest clones make up 11%. The CDR3 is 13 residues long. Trimming pared 0 bases from V and 5 bases from J, leaving 7 bases between. The specimen was peripheral blood. The chain employs TRBV23-1 and TRBJ1-1; D remains unclear. Being an ORF, TRBV23-1 has a function that is uncertain. The source of this sequence is a human donor in a cohort sampled during active COVID-19. The CDR3, as DNA: TGCGCCAGCAGTCAATCGAGCGGTACTGAAGCTTTCTTT. This encodes CASSQSSGTEAFF.